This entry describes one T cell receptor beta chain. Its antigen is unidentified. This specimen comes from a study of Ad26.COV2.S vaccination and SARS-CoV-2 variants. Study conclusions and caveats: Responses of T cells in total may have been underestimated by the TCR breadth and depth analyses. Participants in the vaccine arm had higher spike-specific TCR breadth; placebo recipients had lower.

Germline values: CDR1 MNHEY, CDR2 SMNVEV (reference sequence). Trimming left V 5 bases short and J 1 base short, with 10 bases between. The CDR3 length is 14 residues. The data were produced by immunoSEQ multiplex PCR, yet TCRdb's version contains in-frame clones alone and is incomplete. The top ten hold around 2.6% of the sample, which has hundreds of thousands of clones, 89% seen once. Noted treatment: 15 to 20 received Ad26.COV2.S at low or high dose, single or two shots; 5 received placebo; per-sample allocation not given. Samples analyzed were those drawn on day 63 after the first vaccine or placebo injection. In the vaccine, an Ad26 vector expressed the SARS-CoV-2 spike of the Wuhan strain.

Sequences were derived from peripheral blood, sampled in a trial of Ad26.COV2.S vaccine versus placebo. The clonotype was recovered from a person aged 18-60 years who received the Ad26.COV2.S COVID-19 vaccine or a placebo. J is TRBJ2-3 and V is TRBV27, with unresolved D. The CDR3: CASSPSVRTDTQYF. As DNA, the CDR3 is TGTGCCAGCAGTCCCTCAGTGCGCACAGATACGCAGTATTTT.